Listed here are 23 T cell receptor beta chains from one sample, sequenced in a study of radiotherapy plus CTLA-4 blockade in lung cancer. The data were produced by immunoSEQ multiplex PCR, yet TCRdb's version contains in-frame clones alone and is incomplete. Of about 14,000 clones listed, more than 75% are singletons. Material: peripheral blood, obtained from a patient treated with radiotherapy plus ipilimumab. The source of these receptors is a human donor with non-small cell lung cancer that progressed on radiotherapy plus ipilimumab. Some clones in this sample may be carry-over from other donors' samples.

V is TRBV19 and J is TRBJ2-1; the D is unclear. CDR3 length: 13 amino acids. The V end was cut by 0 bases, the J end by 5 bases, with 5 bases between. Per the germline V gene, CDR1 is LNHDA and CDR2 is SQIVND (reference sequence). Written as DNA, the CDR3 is TGTGCCAGTAGTATAGATGCAGACAATGAGCAGTTCTTC. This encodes CASSIDADNEQFF.

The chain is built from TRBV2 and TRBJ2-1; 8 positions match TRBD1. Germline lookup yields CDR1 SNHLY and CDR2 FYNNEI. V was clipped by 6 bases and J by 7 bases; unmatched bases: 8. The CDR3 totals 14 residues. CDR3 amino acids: CASRRQDRANEQFF. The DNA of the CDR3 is TGTGCCAGCAGGCGACAGGACAGGGCTAATGAGCAGTTCTTC. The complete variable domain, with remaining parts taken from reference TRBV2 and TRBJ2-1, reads EPEVTQTPSHQVTQMGQEVILRCVPISNHLYFYWYRQILGQKVEFLVSFYNNEISEKSEIFDDQFSVERPDGSNFTLKIRSTKLEDSAMYFCASRRQDRANEQFFGPGTRLTVL.

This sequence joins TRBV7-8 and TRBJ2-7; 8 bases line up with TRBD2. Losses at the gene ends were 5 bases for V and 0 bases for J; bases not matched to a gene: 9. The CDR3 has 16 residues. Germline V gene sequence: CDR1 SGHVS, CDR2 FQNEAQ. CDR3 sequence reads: CASSRVAGSGSYEQYF. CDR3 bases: TGTGCCAGCAGCCGTGTAGCGGGGTCCGGCTCCTACGAGCAGTACTTC.

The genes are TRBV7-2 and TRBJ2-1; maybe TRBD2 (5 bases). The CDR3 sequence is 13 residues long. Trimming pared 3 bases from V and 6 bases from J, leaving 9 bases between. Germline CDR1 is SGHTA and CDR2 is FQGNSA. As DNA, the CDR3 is TGTGCCAGCAGCTTCGACTACGGCAATGAGCAGTTCTTC. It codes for CASSFDYGNEQFF.

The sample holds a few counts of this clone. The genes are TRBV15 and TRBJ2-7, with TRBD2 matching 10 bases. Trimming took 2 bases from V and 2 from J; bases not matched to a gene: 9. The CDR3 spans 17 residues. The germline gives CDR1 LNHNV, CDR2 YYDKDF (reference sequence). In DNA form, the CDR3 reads TGTGCCACCAGCAGACGGGCCTCTAGCGGGGGACCCTACGAGCAGTACTTC. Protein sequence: CATSRRASSGGPYEQYF.

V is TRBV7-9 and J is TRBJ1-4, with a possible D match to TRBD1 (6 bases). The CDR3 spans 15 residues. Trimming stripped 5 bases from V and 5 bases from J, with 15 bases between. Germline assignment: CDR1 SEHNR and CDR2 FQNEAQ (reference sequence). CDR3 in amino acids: CASSGYREYNEKLFF. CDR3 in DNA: TGTGCCAGCAGCGGTTACAGGGAGTACAATGAAAAACTGTTTTTT.

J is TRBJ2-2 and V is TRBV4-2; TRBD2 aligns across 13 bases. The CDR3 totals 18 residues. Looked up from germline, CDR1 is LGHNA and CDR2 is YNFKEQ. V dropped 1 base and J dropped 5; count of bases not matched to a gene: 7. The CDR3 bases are TGTGCCAGCAGCCAAGCCCGACTAGCGGGGGGCAGAACCGGGGAGCTGTTTTTT. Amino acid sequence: CASSQARLAGGRTGELFF.

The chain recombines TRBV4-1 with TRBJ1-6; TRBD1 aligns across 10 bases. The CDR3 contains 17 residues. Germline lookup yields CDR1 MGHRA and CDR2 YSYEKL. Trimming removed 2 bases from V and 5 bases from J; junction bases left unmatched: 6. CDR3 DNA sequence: TGCGCCAGCAGCCAACCCGGGACAGGGGAACATAATTCACCCCTCCACTTT. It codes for CASSQPGTGEHNSPLHF.

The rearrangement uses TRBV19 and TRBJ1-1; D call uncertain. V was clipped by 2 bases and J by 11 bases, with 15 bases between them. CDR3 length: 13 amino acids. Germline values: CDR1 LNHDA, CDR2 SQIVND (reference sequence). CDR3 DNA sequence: TGTGCCAGTAGTATACCCCACTTAGCCGGTGCTTTCTTT. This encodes CASSIPHLAGAFF.

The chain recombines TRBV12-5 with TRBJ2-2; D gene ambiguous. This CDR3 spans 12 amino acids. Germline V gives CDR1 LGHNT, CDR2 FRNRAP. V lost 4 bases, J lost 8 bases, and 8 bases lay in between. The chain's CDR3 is CASGSEAGELFF. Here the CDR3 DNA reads TGTGCTAGTGGTTCCGAGGCTGGGGAGCTGTTTTTT.

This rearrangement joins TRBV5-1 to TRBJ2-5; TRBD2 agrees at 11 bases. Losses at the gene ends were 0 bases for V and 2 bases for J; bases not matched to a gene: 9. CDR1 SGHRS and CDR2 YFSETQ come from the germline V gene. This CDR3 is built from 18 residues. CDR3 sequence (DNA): TGCGCCAGCAGCTTGGCATTAGCGGGAGGGGGGGAACAAGAGACCCAGTACTTC. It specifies CASSLALAGGGEQETQYF.

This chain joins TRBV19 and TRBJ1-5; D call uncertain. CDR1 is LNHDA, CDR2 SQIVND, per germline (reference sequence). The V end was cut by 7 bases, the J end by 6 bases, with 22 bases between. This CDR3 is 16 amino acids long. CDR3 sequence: CASTKRPPPPSQPQHF. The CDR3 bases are TGTGCCAGTACCAAGAGGCCTCCTCCGCCTTCTCAGCCCCAGCATTTT.

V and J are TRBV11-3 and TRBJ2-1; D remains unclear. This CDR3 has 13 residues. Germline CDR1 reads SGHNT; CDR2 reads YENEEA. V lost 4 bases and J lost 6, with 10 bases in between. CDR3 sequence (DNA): TGTGCCAGCAGCTCCCGAAACAGCAATGAGCAGTTCTTC. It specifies CASSSRNSNEQFF.

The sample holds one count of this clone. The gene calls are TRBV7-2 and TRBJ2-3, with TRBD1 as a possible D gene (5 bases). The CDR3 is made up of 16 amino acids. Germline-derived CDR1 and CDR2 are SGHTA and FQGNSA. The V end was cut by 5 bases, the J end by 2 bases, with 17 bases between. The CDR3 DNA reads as TGTGCCAGCAGCCCCCGATCTGTAGGGGCCACAGATACGCAGTATTTT. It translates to CASSPRSVGATDTQYF.

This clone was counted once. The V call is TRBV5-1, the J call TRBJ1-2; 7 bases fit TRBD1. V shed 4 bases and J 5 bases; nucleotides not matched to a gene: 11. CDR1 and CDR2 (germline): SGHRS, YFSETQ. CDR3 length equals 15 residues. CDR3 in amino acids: CASSPRQGEGYGYTF. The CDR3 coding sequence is TGCGCCAGCAGCCCTAGACAGGGAGAGGGTTATGGCTACACCTTC.

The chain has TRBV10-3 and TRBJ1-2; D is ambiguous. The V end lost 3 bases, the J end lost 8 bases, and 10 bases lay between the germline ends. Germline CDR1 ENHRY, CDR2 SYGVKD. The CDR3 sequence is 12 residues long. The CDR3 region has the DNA TGTGCCATCAGTGACGTTGGGAGAGGCTACACCTTC. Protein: CAISDVGRGYTF.

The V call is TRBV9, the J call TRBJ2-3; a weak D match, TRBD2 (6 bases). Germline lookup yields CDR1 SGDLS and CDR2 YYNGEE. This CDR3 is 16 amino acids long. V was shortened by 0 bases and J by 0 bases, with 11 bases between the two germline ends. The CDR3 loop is CASSVGGGTSTDTQYF. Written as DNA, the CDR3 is TGTGCCAGCAGCGTAGGTGGCGGGACGAGCACAGATACGCAGTATTTT.

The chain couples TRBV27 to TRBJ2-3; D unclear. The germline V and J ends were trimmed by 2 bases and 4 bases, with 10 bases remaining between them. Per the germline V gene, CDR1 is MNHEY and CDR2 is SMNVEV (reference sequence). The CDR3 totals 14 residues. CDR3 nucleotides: TGTGCCAGCAGTTTAATAGTTTCGGCAGATACGCAGTATTTT. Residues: CASSLIVSADTQYF.

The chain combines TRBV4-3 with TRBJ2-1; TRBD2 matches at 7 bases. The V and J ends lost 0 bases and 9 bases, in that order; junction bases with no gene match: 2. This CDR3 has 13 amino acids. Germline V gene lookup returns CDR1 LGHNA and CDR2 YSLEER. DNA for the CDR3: TGCGCCAGCAGCCAAGAGGCGGGAGCTGAGCAGTTCTTC. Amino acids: CASSQEAGAEQFF.

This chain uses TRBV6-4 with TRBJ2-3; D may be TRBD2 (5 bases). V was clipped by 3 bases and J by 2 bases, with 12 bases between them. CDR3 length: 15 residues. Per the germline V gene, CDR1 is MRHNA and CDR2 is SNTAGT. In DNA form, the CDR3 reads TGTGCCAGCAGTGAGAGGAGCGGATCCACAGATACGCAGTATTTT. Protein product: CASSERSGSTDTQYF.

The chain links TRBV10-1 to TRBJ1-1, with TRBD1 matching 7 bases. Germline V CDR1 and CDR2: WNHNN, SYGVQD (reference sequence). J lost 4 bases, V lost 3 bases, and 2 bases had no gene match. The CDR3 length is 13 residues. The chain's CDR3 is CASSEAGGTEAFF. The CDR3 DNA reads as TGCGCCAGCAGTGAAGCAGGGGGCACTGAAGCTTTCTTT.

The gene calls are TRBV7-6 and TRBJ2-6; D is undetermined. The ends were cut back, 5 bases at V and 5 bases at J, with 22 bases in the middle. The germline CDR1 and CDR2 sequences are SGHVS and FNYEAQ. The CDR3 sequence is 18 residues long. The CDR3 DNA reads TGTGCCAGCAGCGAGCGACCAATCTCACAAAGTCGGGCCAACGTCCTGACTTTC. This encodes CASSERPISQSRANVLTF.

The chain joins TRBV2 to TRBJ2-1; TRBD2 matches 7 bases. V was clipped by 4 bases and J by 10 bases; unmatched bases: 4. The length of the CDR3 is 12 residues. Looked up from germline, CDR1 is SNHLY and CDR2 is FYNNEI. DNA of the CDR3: TGTGCCAGCAGTGTGACCGGGGGGGAGCAGTTCTTC. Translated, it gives CASSVTGGEQFF.